This entry lists 28 T cell receptor beta chains sequenced from one sample in a study of T cell responses to AZD1222 COVID-19 vaccine. This table comes from immunoSEQ multiplex PCR, and its TCRdb copy is limited to in-frame clones, with some not included. This sample carries 45,000 to 65,000 clones, 87% of them seen once, and the ten largest clones take 2% to 3%. The starting material was peripheral blood, obtained 28 days after the second AZD1222 dose. These receptors were obtained from an adult who received the AZD1222 COVID-19 vaccine.

Written as DNA, the CDR3 is TGTGCCAGCAGACCCGACAGGGAGTCCCTCTATGGCTACACCTTC. Its protein product is CASRPDRESLYGYTF. The V call is TRBV6-5, the J call TRBJ1-2, with 7 positions matching TRBD1. Germline trimming cut 6 bases from V and 4 bases from J; bases unmatched to any gene: 11. The CDR3 is 15 residues long. Germline assignment: CDR1 MNHEY and CDR2 SVGAGI.

The chain has TRBV7-9 and TRBJ1-3, with a weak D call TRBD1 (5 bases). The CDR3 sequence is 15 residues long. The V gene lost 2 bases and the J gene lost 2 bases, with 10 bases spanning the gap. CDR1 SEHNR and CDR2 FQNEAQ come from the germline V gene (reference sequence). As DNA, the CDR3 is TGTGCCAGCAGCTTAATAGGGGCGGCTGGAAACACCATATATTTT. It codes for CASSLIGAAGNTIYF.

The rearrangement joins TRBV6-1 to TRBJ2-1; the match to TRBD1 covers 7 bases. The ends lost 3 bases at V and 0 bases at J; junction bases unmatched: 2. In germline, CDR1 is MNHNS, CDR2 SASEGT. The CDR3 has 15 amino acids. The CDR3 DNA sequence: TGTGCCAGCAGTGACGAGGGGGCCTCCTACAATGAGCAGTTCTTC. It codes for CASSDEGASYNEQFF.

The gene calls are TRBV7-9 and TRBJ1-4, with a possible D match to TRBD1 (6 bases). The ends were cut back, 4 bases at V and 2 bases at J, with 8 bases in the middle. The CDR3 is 14 residues long. In germline, CDR1 is SEHNR, CDR2 FQNEAQ (reference sequence). In nucleotides, the CDR3 is TGTGCCAGCAGCTCAGGGGACACTAATGAAAAACTGTTTTTT. It codes for CASSSGDTNEKLFF.

V and J are TRBV3-1 (or the pseudogene TRBV3-2) and TRBJ1-5; D not certain. Germline V lookup: CDR1 LGHDT, CDR2 YNNKEL (reference sequence). CDR3 length equals 16 residues. The V gene lost 4 bases and the J gene lost 2 bases, with 15 bases spanning the gap. CDR3 in amino acids: CASSPRGGKGNQPQHF. The CDR3 bases are TGTGCCAGCAGCCCCCGTGGAGGGAAGGGCAATCAGCCCCAGCATTTT.

The V gene is TRBV19, the J gene TRBJ1-5; D perhaps matches TRBD1 (5 bases). The CDR3 covers 14 residues. Germline V gene sequence: CDR1 LNHDA, CDR2 SQIVND (reference sequence). Trimming removed 5 bases at V and 6 bases at J, with 14 bases between. The CDR3 DNA reads TGTGCCAGTAGTTCTGAAACGAGGGGTCAGCCCCAGCATTTT. It specifies CASSSETRGQPQHF.

V is TRBV28 and J is TRBJ1-2, with D uncertain. Trimming removed 5 bases from V and 0 bases from J, with 16 bases in between. Germline CDR1 is MDHEN and CDR2 is SYDVKM. The CDR3 has 16 amino acids. The CDR3 region has the DNA TGTGCCAGCAGTCTCGCCTACGACACGGCTAACTATGGCTACACCTTC. Protein: CASSLAYDTANYGYTF.

This chain joins TRBV10-3 and TRBJ2-7, with a tentative D call TRBD1 (6 bases). The CDR3 has 15 amino acids. V was trimmed by 0 bases and J by 2 bases, leaving 11 bases between them. The germline CDR1 and CDR2 sequences are ENHRY and SYGVKD. The CDR3 here is CAISESVAGAYEQYF. CDR3 DNA sequence: TGTGCCATCAGTGAGTCGGTGGCAGGGGCCTACGAGCAGTACTTC.

The chain carries TRBV28 and TRBJ1-1, with D uncertain. V gave up 6 bases and J gave up 4 bases, with 12 bases separating them. Germline V lookup: CDR1 MDHEN, CDR2 SYDVKM. This CDR3 is built from 13 residues. CDR3 in amino acids: CASRPPEGTEAFF. The DNA for the CDR3 is TGTGCCAGCAGGCCCCCCGAGGGCACTGAAGCTTTCTTT.

V is TRBV20-1 and J is TRBJ2-5, with D tentatively TRBD1 or TRBD2 (5 bases each). Looked up from germline, CDR1 is DFQATT and CDR2 is SNEGSKA (reference sequence). This CDR3 spans 11 amino acids. The CDR3 DNA is TGCAGCGGGACCCCGGGGGAGACCCAGTACTTC. It is translated as CSGTPGETQYF.

The chain couples TRBV6-2 or TRBV6-3 to TRBJ2-1, with 9 bases aligning to TRBD1. The CDR3 is 16 residues long. Germline V gene sequence: CDR1 MNHEY, CDR2 SVGEGT. V gave up 2 bases and J gave up 7 bases; unmatched junction bases: 9. CDR3 in amino acids: CASSYPSGTGRNEQFF. CDR3 DNA sequence: TGTGCCAGCAGTTACCCCTCCGGGACAGGGAGAAATGAGCAGTTCTTC.

The chain uses TRBV5-1 and TRBJ1-4; no clear D. V was trimmed by 0 bases and J by 3 bases, leaving 6 bases between them. The V gene's germline CDR1 is SGHRS and CDR2 YFSETQ. This CDR3 region has 14 residues. The CDR3 DNA follows: TGCGCCAGCAGCTTGGACCTGGCTAATGAAAAACTGTTTTTT. Its translation is CASSLDLANEKLFF.

In this sample, this clone turned up once. The V and J genes are TRBV7-9 and TRBJ2-5, with 13 bases fitting TRBD2. The CDR3 loop spans 16 amino acids. V lost 5 bases and J lost 2; bases outside the gene matches: 5. Germline V gene data show CDR1 as SEHNR and CDR2 as FQNEAQ (reference sequence). CDR3 coding DNA: TGTGCCAGCAGCCCGTTGACTAGCGGGAGGCAAGAGACCCAGTACTTC. As protein: CASSPLTSGRQETQYF.

The V and J genes are TRBV3-1 (or the pseudogene TRBV3-2) and TRBJ2-1; D possibly corresponds to TRBD2 (6 bases). Per germline, CDR1 LGHDT and CDR2 YNNKEL (reference sequence). The CDR3 length is 14 residues. V lost 3 bases to trimming and J lost 0 bases, with 6 bases between them. CDR3 coding DNA: TGTGCCAGCAGCCAGGGGGGCTCCTACAATGAGCAGTTCTTC. This translates into CASSQGGSYNEQFF.

Only one count was recorded for this clone. The V call is TRBV24-1, the J call TRBJ2-5; D is possibly TRBD2 (6 bases). CDR1 is KGHDR, CDR2 SFDVKD, per germline. V was pared by 7 bases and J by 2 bases, with 19 bases between. The length of the CDR3 is 16 residues. The CDR3 loop reads CATSPNREPGQETQYF. In DNA form, the CDR3 reads TGTGCCACCAGCCCAAACCGGGAGCCGGGGCAAGAGACCCAGTACTTC.

This chain links TRBV19 with TRBJ2-3; 7 nucleotides line up with TRBD2. V lost 7 bases, J lost 5 bases, and 6 bases stayed unmatched. CDR1 LNHDA and CDR2 SQIVND come from the germline V gene (reference sequence). CDR3 size: 13 residues. CDR3 sequence reads: CASKAGAGDTQYF. In DNA form, the CDR3 reads TGTGCCAGTAAGGCGGGAGCGGGAGATACGCAGTATTTT.

The chain couples TRBV6-5 to TRBJ1-1; weak D call: TRBD1 (5 bases). Trimming left V 7 bases short and J 3 bases short, with 9 bases between. The CDR3 sequence is 12 residues long. Germline V gene sequence: CDR1 MNHEY, CDR2 SVGAGI. The CDR3 sequence is CASNRGDTEAFF. CDR3 bases: TGTGCCAGCAACCGGGGGGACACTGAAGCTTTCTTT.

By sample share, this clone is medium-sized. This chain uses TRBV28 with TRBJ2-7; D unresolved. V was clipped by 5 bases and J by 3 bases, with 8 bases between them. The CDR3 spans 12 residues. CDR1 is MDHEN and CDR2 is SYDVKM in the germline V gene. CDR3 DNA sequence: TGTGCCAGCAGTCCATACTACTACGAGCAGTACTTC. Translation: CASSPYYYEQYF.

This clone turned up a few times. This CDR3 is CASSLALTGGYNEQFF. In nucleotides, the CDR3 is TGTGCCAGCAGCTTAGCGCTCACGGGAGGGTACAATGAGCAGTTCTTC. The rearrangement links TRBV7-9 to TRBJ2-1; 8 nucleotides align to TRBD2. CDR1 is SEHNR and CDR2 is FQNEAQ in the germline V gene (reference sequence). The CDR3 has 16 residues. V was clipped by 0 bases and J by 4 bases; unmatched bases: 5.

This chain connects TRBV6-6 to TRBJ2-2, with TRBD2 identical over 7 bases. The CDR3 covers 13 residues. Germline CDR1 and CDR2: MNHNY and SVGAGI (reference sequence). The V gene end was trimmed by 2 bases and the J gene end by 6 bases; junction bases not matched to a gene: 0. The CDR3 DNA is TGTGCCAGCAGTTACCGGGGGGCCGGGGAGCTGTTTTTT. Its protein is CASSYRGAGELFF.

The genes are TRBV2 and TRBJ1-6; D is uncertain. Trimming left V 4 bases short and J 6 bases short, with 16 bases between. CDR1 and CDR2 from the germline V gene are SNHLY and FYNNEI. CDR3 size: 16 residues. DNA of the CDR3: TGTGCCAGCAGTGCTATGGGTGTGCCCCGTAATTCACCCCTCCACTTT. Encoded protein: CASSAMGVPRNSPLHF.

V and J are TRBV6-2 or TRBV6-3 and TRBJ1-5; D is unclear. Germline loops: CDR1 MNHEY, CDR2 SVGEGT. The CDR3 sequence is 12 residues long. V shed 2 bases and J shed 10 bases, with 9 bases lying between them. The CDR3 DNA is TGTGCCAGCAGTTACCCAGCGGGTCCCCAGCATTTT. Translation: CASSYPAGPQHF.

This clone was picked up one time. This chain links TRBV5-1 with TRBJ1-2; D uncertain. In germline, CDR1 is SGHRS, CDR2 YFSETQ. CDR3 length: 12 residues. V gave up 4 bases and J gave up 6 bases, with 10 bases separating them. The CDR3 DNA sequence: TGCGCCAGCAGCGTGGACGGGCATGGCTACACCTTC. Its protein product is CASSVDGHGYTF.

V gene TRBV5-6 combines with J gene TRBJ1-2, with a tentative D call TRBD1 (6 bases). This CDR3 contains 15 residues. Germline V gene data show CDR1 as SGHDT and CDR2 as YYEEEE. The germline V and J ends were trimmed by 4 bases and 8 bases, with 21 bases remaining between them. The CDR3 region is CASSLIRQVAGGYTF. The DNA of the CDR3 is TGTGCCAGCAGCCTTATAAGACAGGTCGCAGGCGGCTACACCTTC. Full variable domain (remainder filled in from reference TRBV5-6 and TRBJ1-2): DAGVTQSPTHLIKTRGQQVTLRCSPKSGHDTVSWYQQALGQGPQFIFQYYEEEERQRGNFPDRFSGHQFPNYSSELNVNALLLGDSALYLCASSLIRQVAGGYTFGSGTRLTVV.

The chain carries TRBV28 and TRBJ2-2; D is possibly TRBD1 (6 bases). Germline lookup yields CDR1 MDHEN and CDR2 SYDVKM. This CDR3 has 15 amino acids. V lost 3 bases, J lost 4 bases, and 12 bases lay in between. CDR3 nucleotides: TGTGCCAGCAGTTTTGAGCCCAGGGGCACCGGGGAGCTGTTTTTT. Residues: CASSFEPRGTGELFF.

The gene calls are TRBV6-6 and TRBJ1-5, with D perhaps matching TRBD1 (5 bases). V gave up 8 bases and J gave up 4 bases, with 15 bases separating them. There are 14 residues in the CDR3. Germline V gene data show CDR1 as MNHNY and CDR2 as SVGAGI (reference sequence). The CDR3 sequence: CASHLGGANQPQHF. The CDR3, as DNA: TGTGCCAGCCATCTTGGAGGGGCGAATCAGCCCCAGCATTTT.

The V call is TRBV6-1, the J call TRBJ1-1, with D tentatively TRBD1 (5 bases). Germline CDR1 reads MNHNS; CDR2 reads SASEGT. This CDR3 comprises 17 residues. Trimming took off 4 bases at V and 1 base at J, with 19 bases between the two ends. The CDR3 reads CASSGGFGKAGNTEAFF. The CDR3, as DNA: TGTGCCAGCAGTGGGGGCTTTGGAAAGGCAGGGAACACTGAAGCTTTCTTT.

A single count supports this clone. This rearrangement joins TRBV7-6 to TRBJ2-7, with 11 positions matching TRBD2. Germline values: CDR1 SGHVS, CDR2 FNYEAQ. CDR3 length: 16 residues. The V and J ends lost 5 bases and 1 base, in that order; junction bases with no gene match: 7. For the CDR3, the DNA is TGTGCCAGCAGCCCCCAGACTAGCGGGACTTCCTACGAGCAGTACTTC. Its translation: CASSPQTSGTSYEQYF.